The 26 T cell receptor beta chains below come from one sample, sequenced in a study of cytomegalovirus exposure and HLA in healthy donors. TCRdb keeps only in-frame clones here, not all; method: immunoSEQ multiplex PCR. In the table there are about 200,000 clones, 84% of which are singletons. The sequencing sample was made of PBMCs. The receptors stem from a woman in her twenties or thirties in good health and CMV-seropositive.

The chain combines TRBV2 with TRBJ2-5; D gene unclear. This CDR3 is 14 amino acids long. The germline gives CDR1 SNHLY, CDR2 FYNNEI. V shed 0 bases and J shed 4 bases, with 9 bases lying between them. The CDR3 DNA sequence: TGTGCCAGCAGTGAAGCGCGACTTGGAGAGACCCAGTACTTC. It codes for CASSEARLGETQYF. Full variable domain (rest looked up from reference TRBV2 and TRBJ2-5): EPEVTQTPSHQVTQMGQEVILRCVPISNHLYFYWYRQILGQKVEFLVSFYNNEISEKSEIFDDQFSVERPDGSNFTLKIRSTKLEDSAMYFCASSEARLGETQYFGPGTRLLVL.

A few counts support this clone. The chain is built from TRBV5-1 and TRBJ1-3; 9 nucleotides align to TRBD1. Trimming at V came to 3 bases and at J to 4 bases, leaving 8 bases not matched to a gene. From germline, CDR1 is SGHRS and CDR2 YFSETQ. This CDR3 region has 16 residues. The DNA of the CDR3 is TGCGCCAGCAGCTCCGGGACAGGGAGCACCGGAAACACCATATATTTT. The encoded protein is CASSSGTGSTGNTIYF.

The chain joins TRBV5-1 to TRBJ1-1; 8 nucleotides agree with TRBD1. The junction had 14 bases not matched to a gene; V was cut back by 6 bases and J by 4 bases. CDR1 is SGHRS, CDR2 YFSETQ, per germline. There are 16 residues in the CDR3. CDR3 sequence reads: CASTLSDRGPSTEAFF. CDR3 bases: TGCGCCAGCACTTTGTCCGACAGGGGTCCGAGCACTGAAGCTTTCTTT.

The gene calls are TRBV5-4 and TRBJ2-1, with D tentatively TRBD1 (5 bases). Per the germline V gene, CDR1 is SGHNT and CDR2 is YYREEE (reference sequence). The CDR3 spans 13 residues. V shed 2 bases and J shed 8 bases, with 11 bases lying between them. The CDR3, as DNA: TGTGCCAGCAGCTTACGTCAGGGTGATGAGCAGTTCTTC. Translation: CASSLRQGDEQFF. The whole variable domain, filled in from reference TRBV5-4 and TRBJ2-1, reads ETGVTQSPTHLIKTRGQQVTLRCSSQSGHNTVSWYQQALGQGPQFIFQYYREEENGRGNFPPRFSGLQFPNYSSELNVNALELDDSALYLCASSLRQGDEQFFGPGTRLTVL.

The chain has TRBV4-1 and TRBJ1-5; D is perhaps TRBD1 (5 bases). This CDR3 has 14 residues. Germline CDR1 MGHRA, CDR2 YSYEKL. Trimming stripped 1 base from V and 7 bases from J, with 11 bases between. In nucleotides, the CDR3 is TGCGCCAGCAGCCAAGTGGGGCCCGGGCAGCCCCAGCATTTT. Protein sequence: CASSQVGPGQPQHF.

The CDR3 region is CASSLKVINTYEQYF. DNA for the CDR3: TGTGCCAGCAGTTTAAAAGTTATAAATACTTACGAGCAGTACTTC. This chain joins TRBV27 and TRBJ2-7; D ambiguous. The CDR3 length is 15 residues. CDR1 and CDR2 from the germline V gene are MNHEY and SMNVEV (reference sequence). Deletions cut 2 bases from V and 4 bases from J, with 15 bases between.

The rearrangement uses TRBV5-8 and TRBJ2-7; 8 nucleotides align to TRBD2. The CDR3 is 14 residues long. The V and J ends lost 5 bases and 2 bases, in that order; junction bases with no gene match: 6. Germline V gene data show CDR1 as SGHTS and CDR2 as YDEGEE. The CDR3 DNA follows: TGTGCCAGCAGACAAACGGGGGGGACCTACGAGCAGTACTTC. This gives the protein CASRQTGGTYEQYF.

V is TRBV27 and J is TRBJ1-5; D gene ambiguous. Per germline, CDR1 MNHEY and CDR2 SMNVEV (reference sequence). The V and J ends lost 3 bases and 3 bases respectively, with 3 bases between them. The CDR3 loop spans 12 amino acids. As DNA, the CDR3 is TGTGCCAGCAGTTTCTACAATCAGCCCCAGCATTTT. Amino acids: CASSFYNQPQHF.

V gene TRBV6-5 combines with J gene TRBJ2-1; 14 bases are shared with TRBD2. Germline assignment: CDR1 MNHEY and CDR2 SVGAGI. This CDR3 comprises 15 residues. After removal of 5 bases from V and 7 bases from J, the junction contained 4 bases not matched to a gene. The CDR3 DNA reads TGTGCCAGCAGTGCGGGACTAGCGGGGGAAAATGAGCAGTTCTTC. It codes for CASSAGLAGENEQFF.

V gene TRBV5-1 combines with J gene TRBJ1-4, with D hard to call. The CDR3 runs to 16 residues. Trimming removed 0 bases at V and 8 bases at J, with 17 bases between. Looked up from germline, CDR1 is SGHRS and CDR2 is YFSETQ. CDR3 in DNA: TGCGCCAGCAGCTTGGATTTGCGCGGAGCTGCGGAAAAACTGTTTTTT. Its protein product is CASSLDLRGAAEKLFF.

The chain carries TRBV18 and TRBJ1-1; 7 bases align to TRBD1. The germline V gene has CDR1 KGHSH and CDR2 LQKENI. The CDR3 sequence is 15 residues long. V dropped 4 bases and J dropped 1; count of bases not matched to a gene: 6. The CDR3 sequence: CASSRETGSNTEAFF. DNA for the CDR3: TGTGCCAGCTCACGGGAGACAGGGTCGAACACTGAAGCTTTCTTT.

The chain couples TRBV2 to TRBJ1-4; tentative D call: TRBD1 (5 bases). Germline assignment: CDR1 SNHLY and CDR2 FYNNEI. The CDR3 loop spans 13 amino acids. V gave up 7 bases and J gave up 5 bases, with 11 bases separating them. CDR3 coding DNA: TGTGCCAGCATTCGGCAGGGAAATGAAAAACTGTTTTTT. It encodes CASIRQGNEKLFF. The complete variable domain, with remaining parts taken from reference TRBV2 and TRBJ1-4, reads EPEVTQTPSHQVTQMGQEVILRCVPISNHLYFYWYRQILGQKVEFLVSFYNNEISEKSEIFDDQFSVERPDGSNFTLKIRSTKLEDSAMYFCASIRQGNEKLFFGSGTQLSVL.

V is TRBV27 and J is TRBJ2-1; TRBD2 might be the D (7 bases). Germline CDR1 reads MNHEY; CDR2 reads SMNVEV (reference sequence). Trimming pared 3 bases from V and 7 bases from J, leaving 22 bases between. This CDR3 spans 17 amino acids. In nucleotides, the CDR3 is TGTGCCAGCAGTTTCAGGGTTTGGGGGGGCGGTTGGAATGAGCAGTTCTTC. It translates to CASSFRVWGGGWNEQFF.

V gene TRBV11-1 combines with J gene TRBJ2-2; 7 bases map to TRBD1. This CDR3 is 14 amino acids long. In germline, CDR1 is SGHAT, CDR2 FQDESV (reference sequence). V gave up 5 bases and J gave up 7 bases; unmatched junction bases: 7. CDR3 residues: CASSKTGLDGELFF. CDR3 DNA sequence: TGTGCCAGCAGCAAGACAGGGTTGGACGGGGAGCTGTTTTTT.

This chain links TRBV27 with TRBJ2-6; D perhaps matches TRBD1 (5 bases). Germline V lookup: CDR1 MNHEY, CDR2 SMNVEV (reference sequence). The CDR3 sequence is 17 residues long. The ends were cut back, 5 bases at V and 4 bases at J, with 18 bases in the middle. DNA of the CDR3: TGTGCCAGCAGTCCCTGGACACAAACGTCCGGGGCCAACGTCCTGACTTTC. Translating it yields CASSPWTQTSGANVLTF.

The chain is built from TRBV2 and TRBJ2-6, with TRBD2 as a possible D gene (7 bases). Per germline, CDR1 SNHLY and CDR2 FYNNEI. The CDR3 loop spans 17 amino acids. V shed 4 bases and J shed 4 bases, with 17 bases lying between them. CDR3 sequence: CASSGGGGSTGANVLTF. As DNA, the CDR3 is TGTGCCAGCAGTGGAGGCGGGGGCTCGACAGGGGCCAACGTCCTGACTTTC.

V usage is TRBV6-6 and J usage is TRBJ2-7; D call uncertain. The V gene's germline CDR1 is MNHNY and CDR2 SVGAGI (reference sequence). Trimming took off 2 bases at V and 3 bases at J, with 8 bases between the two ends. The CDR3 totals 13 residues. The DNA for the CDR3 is TGTGCCAGCAGTTACGAACTGTACTACGAGCAGTACTTC. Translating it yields CASSYELYYEQYF.

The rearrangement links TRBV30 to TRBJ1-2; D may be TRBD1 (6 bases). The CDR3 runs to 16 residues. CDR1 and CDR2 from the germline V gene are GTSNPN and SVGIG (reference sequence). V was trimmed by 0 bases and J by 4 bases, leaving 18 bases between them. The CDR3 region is CAWSVGQGWYGYGYTF. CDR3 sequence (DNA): TGTGCCTGGAGTGTTGGCCAGGGGTGGTATGGCTATGGCTACACCTTC.

The CDR3 region is CSVEDRQKRGYTF. The DNA for the CDR3 is TGCAGCGTTGAAGATAGACAGAAGAGGGGCTACACCTTC. This rearrangement joins TRBV29-1 to TRBJ1-2, with D possibly TRBD1 on 5 matching bases. V lost 0 bases and J 8 bases, leaving 13 bases between the germline ends. The CDR3 extends over 13 amino acids. CDR1 and CDR2 from the germline V gene are SQVTM and ANQGSEA. Combining the CDR3 with reference TRBV29-1 and TRBJ1-2 gives the whole variable domain SAVISQKPSRDICQRGTSLTIQCQVDSQVTMMFWYRQQPGQSLTLIATANQGSEATYESGFVIDKFPISRPNLTFSTLTVSNMSPEDSSIYLCSVEDRQKRGYTFGSGTRLTVV.

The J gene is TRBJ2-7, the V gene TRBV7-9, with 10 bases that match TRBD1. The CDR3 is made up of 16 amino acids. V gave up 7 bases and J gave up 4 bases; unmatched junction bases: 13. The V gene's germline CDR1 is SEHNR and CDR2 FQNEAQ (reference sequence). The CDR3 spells CASTPQRGQGTYEQYF. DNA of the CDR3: TGTGCCAGCACCCCTCAAAGGGGACAGGGGACTTACGAGCAGTACTTC.

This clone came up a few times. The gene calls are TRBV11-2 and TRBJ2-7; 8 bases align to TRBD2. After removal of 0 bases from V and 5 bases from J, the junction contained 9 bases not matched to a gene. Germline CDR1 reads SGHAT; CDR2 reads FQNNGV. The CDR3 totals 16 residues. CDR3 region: CASSLDLSGSPHEQYF. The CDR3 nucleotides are TGTGCCAGCAGCTTAGATCTGAGCGGGAGCCCCCACGAGCAGTACTTC.

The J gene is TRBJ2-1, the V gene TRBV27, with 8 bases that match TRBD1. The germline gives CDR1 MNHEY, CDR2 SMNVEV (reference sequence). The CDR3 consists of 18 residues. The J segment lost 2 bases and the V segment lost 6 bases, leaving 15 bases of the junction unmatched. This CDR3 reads CASSSLISGGSPYNEQFF. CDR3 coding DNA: TGTGCCAGCAGCTCCCTCATTTCAGGGGGCTCCCCCTACAATGAGCAGTTCTTC.

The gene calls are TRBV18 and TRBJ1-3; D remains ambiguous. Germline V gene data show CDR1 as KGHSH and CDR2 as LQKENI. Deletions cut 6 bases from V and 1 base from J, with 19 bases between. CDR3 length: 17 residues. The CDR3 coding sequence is TGTGCCAGCTCGCCCCGGCGGGCCGGAGAGTCTGGAAACACCATATATTTT. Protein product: CASSPRRAGESGNTIYF.

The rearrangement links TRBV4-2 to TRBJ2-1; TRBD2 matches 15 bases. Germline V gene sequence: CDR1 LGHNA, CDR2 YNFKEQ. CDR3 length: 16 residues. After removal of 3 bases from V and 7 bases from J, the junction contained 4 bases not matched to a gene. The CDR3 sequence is CASSQDGLAGGNEQFF. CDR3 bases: TGTGCCAGCAGCCAGGACGGACTAGCGGGAGGGAATGAGCAGTTCTTC.

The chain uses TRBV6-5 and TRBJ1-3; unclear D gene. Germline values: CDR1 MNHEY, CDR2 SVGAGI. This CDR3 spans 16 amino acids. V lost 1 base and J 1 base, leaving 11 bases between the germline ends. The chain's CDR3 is CASSYLNTWSGNTIYF. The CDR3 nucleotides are TGTGCCAGCAGTTACTTAAATACATGGTCTGGAAACACCATATATTTT.

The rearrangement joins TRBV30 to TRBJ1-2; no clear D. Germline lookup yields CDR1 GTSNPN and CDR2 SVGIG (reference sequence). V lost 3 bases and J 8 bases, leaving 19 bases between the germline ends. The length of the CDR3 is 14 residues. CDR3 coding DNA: TGTGCCTGGAGGGATCCCAGTAGCTCGGCGGGCTACACCTTC. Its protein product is CAWRDPSSSAGYTF. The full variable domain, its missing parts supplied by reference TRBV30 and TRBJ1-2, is SQTIHQWPATLVQPVGSPLSLECTVEGTSNPNLYWYRQAAGRGLQLLFYSVGIGQISSEVPQNLSASRPQDRQFILSSKKLLLSDSGFYLCAWRDPSSSAGYTFGSGTRLTVV.